Listed here are 8 T cell receptor beta chains from one sample, sequenced in a study of T cell repertoires and HLA-DP antigens. No antigen has been assigned to these receptors. The table came from immunoSEQ multiplex PCR; TCRdb's copy has only in-frame clones and leaves some out. In the table there are approximately 110,000 clones, 90% to 95% of which are singletons. The sample was CD4+ T cells from PBMCs. The receptor source for this set is a woman aged 18-29 years in good health and CMV-seronegative.

J is TRBJ1-1 and V is TRBV5-5; D remains unclear. The V and J ends lost 2 bases and 6 bases respectively, with 14 bases between them. Germline V gene data show CDR1 as SGHKS and CDR2 as YYEKEE (reference sequence). This CDR3 has 14 amino acids. The CDR3 here is CASSFSTLYSEAFF. The CDR3 DNA follows: TGTGCCAGCAGCTTCTCTACTCTTTACTCTGAAGCTTTCTTT.

The chain is built from TRBV6-5 and TRBJ1-1; 9 bases are shared with TRBD1. The germline CDR1 and CDR2 sequences are MNHEY and SVGAGI. With 6 bases clipped from V and 1 base from J, the junction kept 3 bases outside the gene matches. The CDR3 runs 14 residues. CDR3 nucleotides: TGTGCCAGCAGGCCGGGACAGGGGAACACTGAAGCTTTCTTT. This translates into CASRPGQGNTEAFF.

The chain employs TRBV5-1 and TRBJ2-7, with D perhaps TRBD1 (5 bases). Trimming cost V 4 bases and J 2 bases, with 13 bases left between them. Germline V gene lookup returns CDR1 SGHRS and CDR2 YFSETQ. The CDR3 spans 14 residues. CDR3 residues: CASSRTGLPYEQYF. The CDR3 coding sequence is TGCGCCAGCAGCCGAACAGGTCTCCCCTACGAGCAGTACTTC.

This clone has just a few counts. The V gene is TRBV29-1, the J gene TRBJ1-3; D not resolved. V lost 7 bases and J lost 2, with 9 bases in between. Germline lookup yields CDR1 SQVTM and CDR2 ANQGSEA. The CDR3 runs to 12 residues. The CDR3 loop reads CSALGPGNTIYF. In nucleotides, the CDR3 is TGCAGCGCCCTAGGGCCTGGAAACACCATATATTTT.

The CDR3 DNA reads TGTGCCAGCAGCCTCAGGGAGATCCGGGCCGATACGCAGTATTTT. Amino acids: CASSLREIRADTQYF. This chain connects TRBV7-9 to TRBJ2-3; perhaps D is TRBD1 or TRBD2 (5 bases each). V was pared by 5 bases and J by 6 bases, with 18 bases between. Per the germline V gene, CDR1 is SEHNR and CDR2 is FQNEAQ (reference sequence). The CDR3 contains 15 residues.

The rearrangement uses TRBV28 and TRBJ2-7, with 8 bases identical to TRBD1. V shed 2 bases and J 7 bases; nucleotides not matched to a gene: 7. The CDR3 is 14 residues long. CDR1 is MDHEN, CDR2 SYDVKM, per germline. This CDR3 is CASSLIIGQGEQYV. CDR3 sequence (DNA): TGTGCCAGCAGTTTAATTATCGGACAGGGTGAGCAGTACGTC.

This chain links TRBV28 with TRBJ1-6; D is unresolved. Trimming cost V 1 base and J 0 bases, with 4 bases left between them. In germline, CDR1 is MDHEN, CDR2 SYDVKM. This CDR3 comprises 15 residues. CDR3 amino acids: CASSLSASYNSPLHF. CDR3 DNA sequence: TGTGCCAGCAGTTTATCCGCCTCCTATAATTCACCCCTCCACTTT.

As regards this clone: The junction differs from germline at one of its ends, possibly a read error. Written as DNA, the CDR3 is TGCGCCAGCAGTCAAGGGGAAGTGAGGGGGGTCGGAAACACCATATATTTT. Translated, it gives CASSQGEVRGVGNTIYF. The V and J genes are TRBV4-1 and TRBJ1-3, with D tentatively TRBD1 (6 bases). CDR3 length equals 17 residues. CDR1 is MGHRA, CDR2 YSYEKL, per germline.